The TCR beta chain under discussion was sequenced for a study of technical replicates of blood from a handful of donors. Germline V gives CDR1 LGHNA, CDR2 YSLEER. V lost 1 base to trimming and J lost 4 bases, with 17 bases between them. The CDR3 totals 16 residues. TCRdb's table, derived via immunoSEQ multiplex PCR, lists solely in-frame clones and lacks some. Of approximately 94,000 clones listed, about 96% are singletons. The chain has TRBV4-3 and TRBJ2-7; D possibly corresponds to TRBD2 (5 bases). Sequencing was carried out using T cells isolated from PBMCs. The TCR comes from a human donor in good health. The CDR3 region is CASSQGVGVLAYEQYF. CDR3 sequence (DNA): TGCGCCAGCAGCCAAGGGGTTGGGGTTCTAGCATACGAGCAGTACTTC.